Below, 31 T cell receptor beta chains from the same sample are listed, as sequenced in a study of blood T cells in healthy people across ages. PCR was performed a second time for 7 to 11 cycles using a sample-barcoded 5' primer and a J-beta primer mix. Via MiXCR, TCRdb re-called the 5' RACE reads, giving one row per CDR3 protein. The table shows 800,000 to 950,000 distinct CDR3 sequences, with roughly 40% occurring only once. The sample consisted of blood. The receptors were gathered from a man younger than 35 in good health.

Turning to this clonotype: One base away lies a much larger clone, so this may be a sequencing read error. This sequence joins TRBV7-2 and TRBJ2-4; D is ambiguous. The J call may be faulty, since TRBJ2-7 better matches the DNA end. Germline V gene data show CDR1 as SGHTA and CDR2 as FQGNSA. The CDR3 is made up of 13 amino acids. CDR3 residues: CASSSRLEAEQYF. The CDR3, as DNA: TGTGCCAGCAGCTCTAGACTCGAAGCCGAGCAGTACTTC.

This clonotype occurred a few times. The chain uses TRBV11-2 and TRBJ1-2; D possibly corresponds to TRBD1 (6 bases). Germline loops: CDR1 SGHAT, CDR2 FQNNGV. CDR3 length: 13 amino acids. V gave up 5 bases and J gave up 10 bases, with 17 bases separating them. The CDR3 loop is CASSVAPGELYTF. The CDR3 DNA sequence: TGTGCCAGCAGCGTAGCCCCAGGGGAACTCTACACCTTC.

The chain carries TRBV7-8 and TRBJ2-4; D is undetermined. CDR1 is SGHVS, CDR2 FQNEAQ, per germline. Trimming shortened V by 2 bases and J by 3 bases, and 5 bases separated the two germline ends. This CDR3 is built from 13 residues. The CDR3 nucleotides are TGTGCCAGCAGCTTAACGGGCAAAAACATTCAGTACTTC. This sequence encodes CASSLTGKNIQYF. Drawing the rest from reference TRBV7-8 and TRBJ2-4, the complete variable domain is GAGVSQSPRYKVAKRGQDVALRCDPISGHVSLFWYQQALGQGPEFLTYFQNEAQLDKSGLPSDRFFAERPEGSVSTLKIQRTQQEDSAVYLCASSLTGKNIQYFGAGTRLSVL.

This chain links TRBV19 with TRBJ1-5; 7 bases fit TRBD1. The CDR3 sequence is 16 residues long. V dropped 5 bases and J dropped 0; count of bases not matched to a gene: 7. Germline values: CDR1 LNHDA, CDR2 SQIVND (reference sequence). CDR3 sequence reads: CASSDRQGDSNQPQHF. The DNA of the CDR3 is TGTGCCAGTAGTGACAGACAGGGTGATAGCAATCAGCCCCAGCATTTT.

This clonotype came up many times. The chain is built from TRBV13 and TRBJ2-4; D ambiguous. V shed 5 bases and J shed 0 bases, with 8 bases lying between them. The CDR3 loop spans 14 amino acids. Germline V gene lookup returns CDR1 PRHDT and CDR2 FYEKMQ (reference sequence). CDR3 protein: CASSRKLAKNIQYF. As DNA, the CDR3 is TGTGCCAGCAGCCGCAAACTAGCCAAAAACATTCAGTACTTC. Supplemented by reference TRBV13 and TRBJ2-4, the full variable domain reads AAGVIQSPRHLIKEKRETATLKCYPIPRHDTVYWYQQGPGQDPQFLISFYEKMQSDKGSIPDRFSAQQFSDYHSELNMSSLELGDSALYFCASSRKLAKNIQYFGAGTRLSVL.

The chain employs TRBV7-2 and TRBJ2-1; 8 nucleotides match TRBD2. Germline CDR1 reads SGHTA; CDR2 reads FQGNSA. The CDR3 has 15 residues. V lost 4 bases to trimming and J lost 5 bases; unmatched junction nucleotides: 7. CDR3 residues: CASSWGGGPDNEQFF. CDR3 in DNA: TGTGCCAGCAGCTGGGGCGGGGGGCCTGACAATGAGCAGTTCTTC.

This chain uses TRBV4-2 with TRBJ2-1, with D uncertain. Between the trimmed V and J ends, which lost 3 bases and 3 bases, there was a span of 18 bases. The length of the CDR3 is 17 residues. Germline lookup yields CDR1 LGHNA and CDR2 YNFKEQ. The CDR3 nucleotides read TGTGCCAGCAGCCACTCCCCCGCCACCCTCTTCTACAATGAGCAGTTCTTC. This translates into CASSHSPATLFYNEQFF.

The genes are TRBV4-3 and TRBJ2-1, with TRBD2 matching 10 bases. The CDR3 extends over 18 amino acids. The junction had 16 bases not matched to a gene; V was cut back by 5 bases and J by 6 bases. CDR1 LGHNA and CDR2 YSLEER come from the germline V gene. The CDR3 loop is CASSSGSGGAVGFNEQFF. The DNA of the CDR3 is TGCGCCAGCAGCTCCGGAAGCGGGGGGGCCGTTGGCTTCAATGAGCAGTTCTTC.

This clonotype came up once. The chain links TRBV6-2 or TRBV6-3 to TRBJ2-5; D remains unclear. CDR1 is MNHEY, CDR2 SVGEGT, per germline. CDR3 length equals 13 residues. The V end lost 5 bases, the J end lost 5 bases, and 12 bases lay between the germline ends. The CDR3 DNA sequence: TGTGCCAGCAGTAGGGTAAATGGGGAGACCCAGTACTTC. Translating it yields CASSRVNGETQYF.

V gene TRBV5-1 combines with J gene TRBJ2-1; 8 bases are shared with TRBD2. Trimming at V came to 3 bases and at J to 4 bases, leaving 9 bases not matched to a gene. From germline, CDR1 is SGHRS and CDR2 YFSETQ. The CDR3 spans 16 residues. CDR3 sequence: CASSSAGASSYNEQFF. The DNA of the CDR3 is TGCGCCAGCAGCTCAGCGGGAGCCTCAAGTTACAATGAGCAGTTCTTC.

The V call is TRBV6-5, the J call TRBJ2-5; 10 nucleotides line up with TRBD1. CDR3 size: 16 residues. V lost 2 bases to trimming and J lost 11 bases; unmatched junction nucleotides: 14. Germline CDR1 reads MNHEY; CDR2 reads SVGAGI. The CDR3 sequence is CASSYGGTGANNEQYF. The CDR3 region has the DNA TGTGCCAGCAGTTACGGGGGGACAGGGGCGAACAATGAGCAGTACTTC.

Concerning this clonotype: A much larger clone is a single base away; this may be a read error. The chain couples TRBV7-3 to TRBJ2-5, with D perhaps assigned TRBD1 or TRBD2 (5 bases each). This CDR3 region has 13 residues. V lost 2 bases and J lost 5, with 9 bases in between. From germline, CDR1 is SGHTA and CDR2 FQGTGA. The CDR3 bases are TGTGCCAGCAGCTTAGGGGGTTGGGAGACCCAGTACTTC. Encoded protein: CASSLGGWETQYF.

The CDR3 here is CASSTQGLAVNYNEQYF. The CDR3 region has the DNA TGTGCCAGCAGTACCCAAGGACTAGCGGTGAACTACAATGAGCAGTACTTC. The chain recombines TRBV27 with TRBJ2-5, with 10 nucleotides matching TRBD2. In germline, CDR1 is MNHEY, CDR2 SMNVEV (reference sequence). The J segment lost 11 bases and the V segment lost 5 bases, leaving 20 bases of the junction unmatched. There are 17 residues in the CDR3.

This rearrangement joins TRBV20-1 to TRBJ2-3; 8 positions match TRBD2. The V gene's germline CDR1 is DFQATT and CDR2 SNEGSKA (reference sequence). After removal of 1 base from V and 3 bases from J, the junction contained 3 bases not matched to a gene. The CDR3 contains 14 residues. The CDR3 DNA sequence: TGCAGTGCTAGAGGGACTAGCAAAACAGATACGCAGTATTTT. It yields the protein CSARGTSKTDTQYF.

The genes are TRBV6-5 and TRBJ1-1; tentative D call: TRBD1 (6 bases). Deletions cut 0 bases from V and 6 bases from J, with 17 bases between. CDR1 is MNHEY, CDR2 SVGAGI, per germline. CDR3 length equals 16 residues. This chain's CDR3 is CASSYSTGAHRAEAFF. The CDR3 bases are TGTGCCAGCAGTTACTCGACGGGGGCCCACAGGGCTGAAGCTTTCTTT.

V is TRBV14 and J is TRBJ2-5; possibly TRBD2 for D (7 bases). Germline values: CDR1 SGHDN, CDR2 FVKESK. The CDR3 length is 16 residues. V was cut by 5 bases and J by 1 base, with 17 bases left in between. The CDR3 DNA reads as TGTGCCAGCAGCTCATTTCAAGGGGGGGCCCAAGAGACCCAGTACTTC. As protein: CASSSFQGGAQETQYF.

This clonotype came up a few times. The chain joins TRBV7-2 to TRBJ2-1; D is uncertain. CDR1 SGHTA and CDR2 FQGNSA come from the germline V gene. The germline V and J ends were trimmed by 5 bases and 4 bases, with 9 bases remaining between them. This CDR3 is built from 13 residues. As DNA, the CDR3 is TGTGCCAGCAGCCCAACAGAGTACAATGAGCAGTTCTTC. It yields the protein CASSPTEYNEQFF.

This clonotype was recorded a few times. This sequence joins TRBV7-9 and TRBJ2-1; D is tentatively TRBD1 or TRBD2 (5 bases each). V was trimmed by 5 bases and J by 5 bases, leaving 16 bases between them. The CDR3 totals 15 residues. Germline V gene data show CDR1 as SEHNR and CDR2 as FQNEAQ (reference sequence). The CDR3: CASSLTGLLDNEQFF. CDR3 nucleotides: TGTGCCAGCAGCCTAACGGGGCTTCTCGACAATGAGCAGTTCTTC. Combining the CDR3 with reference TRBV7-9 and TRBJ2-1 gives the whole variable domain DTGVSQNPRHKITKRGQNVTFRCDPISEHNRLYWYRQTLGQGPEFLTYFQNEAQLEKSRLLSDRFSAERPKGSFSTLEIQRTEQGDSAMYLCASSLTGLLDNEQFFGPGTRLTVL.

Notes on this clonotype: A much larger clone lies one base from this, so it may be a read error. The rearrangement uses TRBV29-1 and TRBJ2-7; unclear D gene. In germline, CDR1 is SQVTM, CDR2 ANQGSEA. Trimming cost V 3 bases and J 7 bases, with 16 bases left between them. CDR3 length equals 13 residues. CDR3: CSVEREHLNEQYF. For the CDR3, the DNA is TGCAGCGTTGAGCGCGAACACCTGAATGAGCAGTACTTC.

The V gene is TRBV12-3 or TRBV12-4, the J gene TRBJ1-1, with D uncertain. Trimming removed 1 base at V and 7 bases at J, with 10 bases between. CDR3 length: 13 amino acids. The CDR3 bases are TGTGCCAGCAGTTTAGAGGTCGAGGGTGAAGCTTTCTTT. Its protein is CASSLEVEGEAFF.

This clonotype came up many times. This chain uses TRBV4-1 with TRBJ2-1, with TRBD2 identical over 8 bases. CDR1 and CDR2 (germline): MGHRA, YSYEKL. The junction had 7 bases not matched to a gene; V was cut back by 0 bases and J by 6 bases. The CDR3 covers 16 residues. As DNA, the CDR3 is TGCGCCAGCAGCCAAGAGGGGCTAGCGGGTGGCAATGAGCAGTTCTTC. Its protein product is CASSQEGLAGGNEQFF.

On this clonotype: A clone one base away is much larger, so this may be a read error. In DNA form, the CDR3 reads TGTGCCAGCAGTAGAGCAGGGCCCCTCGATGAAAAACTGTTTTTT. It codes for CASSRAGPLDEKLFF. The gene calls are TRBV2 and TRBJ1-4; tentative D call: TRBD1 (5 bases). Germline V lookup: CDR1 SNHLY, CDR2 FYNNEI. Trimming removed 5 bases at V and 6 bases at J, with 16 bases between. The CDR3 is 15 residues long.

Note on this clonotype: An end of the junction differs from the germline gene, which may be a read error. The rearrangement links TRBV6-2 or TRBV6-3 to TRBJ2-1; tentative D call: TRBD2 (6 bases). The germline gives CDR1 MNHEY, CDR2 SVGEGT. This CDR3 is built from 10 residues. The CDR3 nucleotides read TGTACCAGCGGGTCCCATGAGCAGTTCTTC. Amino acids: CTSGSHEQFF.

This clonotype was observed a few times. The CDR3 here is CASSPLPQETQYF. For the CDR3, the DNA is TGTGCCAGCTCACCTCTGCCTCAAGAGACCCAGTACTTC. V usage is TRBV18 and J usage is TRBJ2-5; D is unresolved. Per germline, CDR1 KGHSH and CDR2 LQKENI. There are 13 residues in the CDR3. Trimming left V 3 bases short and J 2 bases short, with 7 bases between. Variable domain in full (rest from reference TRBV18 and TRBJ2-5): NAGVMQNPRHLVRRRGQEARLRCSPMKGHSHVYWYRQLPEEGLKFMVYLQKENIIDESGMPKERFSAEFPKEGPSILRIQQVVRGDSAAYFCASSPLPQETQYFGPGTRLLVL.

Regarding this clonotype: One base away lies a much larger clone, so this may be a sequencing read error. The CDR3 sequence: CASSQVSRGASYNEQYF. The CDR3 DNA reads TGTGCCAGCAGCCAAGTATCTCGGGGGGCCTCCTACAATGAGCAGTACTTC. The V gene is TRBV3-1, the J gene TRBJ2-1; D perhaps matches TRBD2 (7 bases). Matching the DNA end better, TRBJ2-7 makes the J call doubtful. CDR1 LGHDT and CDR2 YNNKEL come from the germline V gene (reference sequence). CDR3 size: 17 residues.

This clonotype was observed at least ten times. CDR3 amino acids: CASSQDQTEGFVHEQFF. The CDR3 region has the DNA TGCGCCAGCAGCCAAGATCAAACAGAGGGTTTTGTACATGAGCAGTTCTTC. The gene calls are TRBV4-1 and TRBJ2-1; possibly TRBD2 for D (5 bases). Germline CDR1 is MGHRA and CDR2 is YSYEKL. This CDR3 region has 17 residues. With 0 bases removed from V and 8 bases from J, the gap between germline ends came to 20 bases.

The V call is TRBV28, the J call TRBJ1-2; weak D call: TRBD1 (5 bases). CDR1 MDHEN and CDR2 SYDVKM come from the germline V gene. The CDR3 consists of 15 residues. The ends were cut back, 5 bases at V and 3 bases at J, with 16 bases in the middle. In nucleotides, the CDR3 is TGTGCCAGCAGTCGGACACCCCCGGATTACTATGGCTACACCTTC. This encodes CASSRTPPDYYGYTF.

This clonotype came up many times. Here the CDR3 DNA reads TGTGCCAGCAGCCTTCAGACGGCGAACACCGGGGAGCTGTTTTTT. Translated, it gives CASSLQTANTGELFF. The rearrangement joins TRBV11-2 to TRBJ2-2; D remains unclear. Trimming removed 5 bases from V and 0 bases from J, with 10 bases in between. The CDR3 spans 15 residues. Germline values: CDR1 SGHAT, CDR2 FQNNGV. The entire variable domain, with the rest obtained from reference TRBV11-2 and TRBJ2-2, is as follows: EAGVAQSPRYKIIEKRQSVAFWCNPISGHATLYWYQQILGQGPKLLIQFQNNGVVDDSQLPKDRFSAERLKGVDSTLKIQPAKLEDSAVYLCASSLQTANTGELFFGEGSRLTVL.

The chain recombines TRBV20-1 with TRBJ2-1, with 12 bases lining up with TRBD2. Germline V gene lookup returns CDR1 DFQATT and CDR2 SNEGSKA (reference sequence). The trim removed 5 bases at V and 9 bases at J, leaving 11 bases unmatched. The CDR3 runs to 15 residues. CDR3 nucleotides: TGCAGTGCTCAAAGCGGGACTAGCGGGTGGGTTGAGCAGTTCTTC. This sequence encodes CSAQSGTSGWVEQFF.

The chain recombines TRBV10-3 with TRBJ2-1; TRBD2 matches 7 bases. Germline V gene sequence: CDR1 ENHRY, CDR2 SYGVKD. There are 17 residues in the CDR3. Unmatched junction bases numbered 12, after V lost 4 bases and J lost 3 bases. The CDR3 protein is CAISGSSSGSNYNEQFF. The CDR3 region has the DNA TGTGCCATCAGTGGGTCGTCTAGCGGTTCTAACTACAATGAGCAGTTCTTC.

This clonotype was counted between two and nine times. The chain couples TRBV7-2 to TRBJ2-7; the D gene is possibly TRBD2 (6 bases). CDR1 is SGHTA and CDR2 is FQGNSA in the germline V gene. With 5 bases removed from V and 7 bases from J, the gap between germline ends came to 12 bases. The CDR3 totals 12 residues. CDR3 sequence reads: CASSGGNNEQYF. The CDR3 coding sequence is TGTGCCAGCAGCGGGGGGAACAATGAGCAGTACTTC.